The rows below give T cell receptor beta chains drawn from one sample of a study of blood T cell repertoires in COVID-19. Using immunoSEQ multiplex PCR, the repertoire was profiled, and TCRdb retains in-frame clones only, with some absent. The sample lists some 180,000 clones; roughly 84% were seen once. The sequencing sample was made of peripheral blood. These receptors were obtained from a woman aged 40 to 50 with COVID-19, enrolled during active disease. Both conserved end residues are part of each CDR3. Each record gives: clone size, J gene, V gene, D gene, CDR3 protein, CDR3 DNA. D genes are given only for firm matches. Rows give clone size only sometimes, using once, few, many, or a class for an expanded clone.

many TRBJ1-1 TRBV29-1 - CSGEGADTEAFF TGCAGCGGGGAAGGGGCGGACACTGAAGCTTTCTTT
- TRBJ2-2 TRBV11-2 - CASSLRVGRRMPTGELFF TGTGCCAGCAGCTTACGGGTTGGCCGGCGGATGCCCACCGGGGAGCTGTTTTTT
- TRBJ2-1 TRBV9 TRBD2 CASSVGLAGSYNEQFF TGTGCCAGCAGCGTAGGCCTAGCGGGATCCTACAATGAGCAGTTCTTC
- TRBJ1-1 TRBV27 - CASKWSAGATEAFF TGTGCCAGCAAGTGGTCCGCAGGGGCCACTGAAGCTTTCTTT
- TRBJ1-6 TRBV18 - CASSSRGVDSPLHF TGTGCCAGCTCGTCCCGGGGGGTCGATTCACCCCTCCACTTT
- TRBJ1-2 TRBV10-2 - CASVRGWGYGYTF TGCGCCAGCGTGCGGGGTTGGGGCTATGGCTACACCTTC
- TRBJ2-2 TRBV20-1 TRBD1 CSASPGQVSSGELFF TGCAGTGCTAGTCCGGGACAGGTCTCGTCCGGGGAGCTGTTTTTT
- TRBJ1-5 TRBV19 - CASRVGRHPNQPQHF TGTGCCAGTAGAGTAGGGAGACACCCCAATCAGCCCCAGCATTTT
- TRBJ2-7 TRBV24-1 - CATSDLPPPGEQYF TGTGCCACCAGTGATTTGCCCCCCCCGGGGGAGCAGTACTTC
- TRBJ2-7 TRBV6-5 - CASSYQVEQYF TGTGCCAGCAGTTACCAGGTCGAGCAGTACTTC
- TRBJ2-3 TRBV27 TRBD1 CASSLSHSGTGGVPDTQYF TGTGCCAGCAGTTTATCCCATTCCGGGACAGGGGGCGTCCCAGATACGCAGTATTTT
- TRBJ2-3 TRBV5-1 TRBD2 CASSPPLAGTDTQYF TGCGCCAGCAGCCCCCCACTAGCGGGCACAGATACGCAGTATTTT
- TRBJ2-5 TRBV5-1 TRBD1 CASSPDRGQETQYF TGCGCCAGCAGCCCTGACAGGGGCCAAGAGACCCAGTACTTC
- TRBJ2-3 TRBV27 - CASSFGGLDTQYF TGTGCCAGCAGTTTCGGGGGGCTAGATACGCAGTATTTT
- TRBJ2-1 TRBV21-1 - CASSKASCEQFF TGTGCCAGCAGCAAAGCTTCCTGTGAGCAGTTCTTC
- TRBJ1-4 TRBV11-2 - CASSLSRANEKLFF TGTGCCAGCAGCTTAAGTCGGGCTAATGAAAAACTGTTTTTT
- TRBJ1-1 TRBV6-5 - CASSLLTVRNTEAFF TGTGCCAGCAGCCTTCTGACAGTGAGGAACACTGAAGCTTTCTTT
- TRBJ1-1 TRBV7-3 - CASSGGSEAFF TGTGCCAGCAGCGGAGGGTCTGAAGCTTTCTTT
- TRBJ1-2 TRBV5-1 TRBD1 CASSGALGQGSDYGYTF TGCGCCAGCAGCGGGGCGTTGGGACAGGGTTCGGACTATGGCTACACCTTC
once TRBJ1-4 TRBV7-2 - CASSLSAGLNEKLFF TGTGCCAGCAGCTTAAGCGCAGGGTTGAATGAAAAACTGTTTTTT
- TRBJ1-2 TRBV27 - CASSTRGLYGYTF TGTGCCAGCAGTACCAGGGGCTTGTATGGCTACACCTTC
- TRBJ1-2 TRBV5-1 TRBD1 CASSLEGAERYTF TGCGCCAGCAGCTTGGAGGGGGCAGAGCGCTACACCTTC
- TRBJ2-7 TRBV24-1 TRBD1 CATSDIGTGGYEQYF TGTGCCACCAGTGACATCGGGACAGGGGGTTACGAGCAGTACTTC
- TRBJ2-7 TRBV5-1 TRBD1 CASSFFSEGQGLKQYF TGCGCCAGCAGCTTTTTCTCGGAAGGACAGGGACTGAAGCAGTACTTC
- TRBJ1-1 TRBV29-1 TRBD1 CSVDRGRWSTEAFF TGCAGCGTCGACAGGGGTAGGTGGAGCACTGAAGCTTTCTTT
few TRBJ1-3 TRBV3-1/TRBV3-2 - CASSHSSGNTIYF TGTGCCAGCAGCCACTCCTCTGGAAACACCATATATTTT
- TRBJ2-1 TRBV7-3 TRBD2 CASSLLADNEQFF TGTGCCAGCAGCTTACTAGCGGACAATGAGCAGTTCTTC
- TRBJ2-3 TRBV10-3 - CAISAEADTQYF TGTGCCATCAGTGCAGAGGCAGATACGCAGTATTTT
- TRBJ1-1 TRBV27 - CASSFRSGDRAFF TGTGCCAGCAGTTTCAGGTCAGGGGACCGAGCTTTCTTT
once TRBJ1-4 TRBV18 TRBD1 CASADRGSGEKLFF TGTGCTAGCGCGGACAGGGGGAGTGGCGAAAAACTGTTTTTT
- TRBJ1-4 TRBV28 TRBD1 CASSLNVLTGTNEKLFF TGTGCCAGCAGTTTAAACGTCCTGACAGGGACTAATGAAAAACTGTTTTTT
- TRBJ1-3 TRBV10-3 - CAISERGLGNTIYF TGTGCCATCAGTGAGCGCGGTCTGGGAAACACCATATATTTT
- TRBJ2-7 TRBV14 TRBD2 CASSLGTSGLSYEQYF TGTGCCAGCAGCCTAGGGACTAGCGGGTTGTCCTACGAGCAGTACTTC
- TRBJ2-7 TRBV6-6 TRBD1 CASNGQGVDEQYF TGTGCCAGCAACGGACAGGGAGTGGACGAGCAGTACTTC
- TRBJ1-6 TRBV28 - CASKGQVNSPLHF TGTGCCAGCAAGGGGCAGGTTAATTCACCCCTCCACTTT
- TRBJ1-2 TRBV19 TRBD1 CASSEQGAQGYTF TGTGCCAGTAGTGAACAGGGGGCGCAGGGCTACACCTTC
few TRBJ1-5 TRBV28 - CASSFPGDQPQHF TGTGCCAGCAGTTTTCCCGGGGATCAGCCCCAGCATTTT
- TRBJ2-1 TRBV27 TRBD1 CATRRGQGVSEQFF TGTGCCACCCGGAGGGGACAGGGGGTAAGTGAGCAGTTCTTC
few TRBJ1-2 TRBV5-1 TRBD1 CASSYRDSYGYTF TGCGCCAGCAGTTACCGGGACAGCTATGGCTACACCTTC
- TRBJ2-7 TRBV3-1/TRBV3-2 - CASTDWEGGAYEQYF TGTGCCAGCACCGATTGGGAGGGGGGGGCCTACGAGCAGTACTTC
once TRBJ1-2 TRBV14 - CASSQEWGREYGYTF TGTGCCAGCAGCCAAGAGTGGGGGCGCGAATATGGCTACACCTTC
- TRBJ2-1 TRBV27 TRBD2 CASRTERGVGILSGRYNEQFF TGTGCCAGCAGGACCGAGCGCGGTGTAGGAATCCTAAGCGGGAGGTACAATGAGCAGTTCTTC
- TRBJ1-4 TRBV5-4 - CASRKGGRGNEKLFF TGTGCCAGCAGAAAAGGGGGAAGGGGTAATGAAAAACTGTTTTTT
- TRBJ1-2 TRBV2 - CASRGGVQGNGYTF TGTGCCAGCAGGGGAGGGGTTCAGGGGAATGGCTACACCTTC
few TRBJ2-7 TRBV5-1 - CASSLTETGEQYF TGCGCCAGCAGCTTGACGGAGACGGGCGAGCAGTACTTC
once TRBJ2-5 TRBV19 TRBD2 CASRGGVQETQYF TGTGCCAGTAGGGGAGGGGTCCAAGAGACCCAGTACTTC
- TRBJ2-7 TRBV11-2 - CASSLGGMGSYEQYF TGTGCCAGCAGCCTTGGGGGGATGGGCTCCTACGAGCAGTACTTC